This paragraph reports one TCR beta chain. Its antigen is unidentified. V dropped 4 bases and J dropped 7; count of bases not matched to a gene: 10. Per germline, CDR1 SGHNT and CDR2 YYREEE (reference sequence). The CDR3 extends over 14 amino acids. TCRdb's copy holds only in-frame clones and misses some; the assay was immunoSEQ multiplex PCR. Seen here are around 130,000 clones, approximately 84% observed once, and the top ten hold roughly 3.5%. The data were obtained in a study of PD-L1 blockade in urothelial cancer. The study's findings and limits: Patients with below-median pretreatment blood clonality survived longer.

Time point given: pretreatment peripheral blood. J is TRBJ2-7 and V is TRBV5-4; 8 bases line up with TRBD2. The material was PBMCs, obtained around atezolizumab (anti-PD-L1) treatment. The sequence was collected from a man aged 45-65 years with urothelial cancer. The CDR3 sequence: CASSRAGAKGEQYF. The DNA of the CDR3 is TGTGCCAGCAGCAGAGCGGGAGCAAAGGGTGAGCAGTACTTC.